A selection of T cell receptor beta chains follows, all from one sample in a study of T cells in Graves' hyperthyroidism and ophthalmopathy. A single record per CDR3 protein comes from TCRdb applying MiXCR to the multiplex PCR reads. Of approximately 600,000 distinct CDR3 sequences listed, 15% to 20% are singletons. The sample taken for sequencing was blood. The receptors were gathered from a woman aged 25 to 39 with Graves' hyperthyroidism. Each CDR3 is given with its conserved first and last residue. A D gene is named only where the DNA matches it firmly. Some rows have no size entry. The others give once, few or many, or a class for an expanded clone.

d_gene,abundance,v_gene,j_gene,len,CDR3aa,CDR3nt
.,many,TRBV28,TRBJ2-3,18,CASSFKDSGAPRLDTQYF,TGTGCCAGCAGTTTTAAGGACTCGGGGGCCCCCCGCCTCGATACGCAGTATTTT
TRBD2,.,TRBV9,TRBJ2-5,17,CASSVAAGGTIQETQYF,TGTGCCAGCAGCGTAGCGGCGGGAGGGACCATACAAGAGACCCAGTACTTC
TRBD1,.,TRBV28,TRBJ1-1,14,CASSLTGGSFSAFF,TGTGCCAGCAGTTTGACAGGGGGCTCGTTCTCGGCTTTCTTT
.,few,TRBV13,TRBJ2-7,14,CASSLETSANEQYF,TGTGCCAGCAGCTTAGAGACTAGTGCAAACGAGCAGTACTTC
TRBD2,.,TRBV28,TRBJ2-5,16,CASSSLSGVGQETQYF,TGTGCCAGCAGCTCTCTTAGCGGGGTTGGCCAAGAGACCCAGTACTTC
.,.,TRBV6-1,TRBJ1-5,15,CASREGPRTNQPQHF,TGTGCCAGCAGGGAGGGACCGAGAACCAATCAGCCCCAGCATTTT
TRBD2,many,TRBV7-9,TRBJ2-7,18,CASSLGAAGHYRNYEQYF,TGTGCCAGCAGCTTAGGGGCAGCGGGGCACTACCGTAACTACGAGCAGTACTTC
.,few,TRBV18,TRBJ1-1,15,CASSPRGGEDTEAFF,TGTGCCAGCTCACCAAGGGGGGGCGAGGACACTGAAGCTTTCTTT
TRBD2,many,TRBV20-1,TRBJ2-7,15,CSAPGPSGISYEQYF,TGCAGTGCTCCAGGGCCTAGCGGGATTTCCTACGAGCAGTACTTC
TRBD2,.,TRBV27,TRBJ2-1,15,CASSPLAGGEGEQFF,TGTGCCAGCAGCCCTCTAGCGGGAGGCGAGGGTGAGCAGTTCTTC
TRBD2,.,TRBV18,TRBJ2-3,18,CASSQLAGVSSGTDTQYF,TGTGCCAGCTCACAACTAGCGGGAGTCTCGTCCGGCACAGATACGCAGTATTTT
.,few,TRBV18,TRBJ2-3,14,CASSPLRGADTQYF,TGTGCCAGCTCACCACTCAGGGGTGCAGATACGCAGTATTTT
.,many,TRBV4-1,TRBJ1-1,16,CASSQEERDTYTEAFF,TGCGCCAGCAGCCAAGAAGAGCGGGACACCTACACTGAAGCTTTCTTT
.,.,TRBV30,TRBJ2-3,11,CAWSFGDTQYF,TGTGCCTGGAGTTTTGGAGATACGCAGTATTTT
.,.,TRBV12-5,TRBJ1-3,17,CASGLATFRSSGNTIYF,TGTGCTAGTGGTTTGGCGACATTCCGAAGCTCTGGAAACACCATATATTTT
.,many,TRBV2,TRBJ2-7,15,CASRDQGAGRREQYF,TGTGCCAGCAGAGACCAGGGGGCCGGGAGGCGCGAGCAGTACTTC
TRBD1,.,TRBV4-1,TRBJ1-2,14,CASSQTGQAAGYTF,TGCGCCAGCAGCCAAACGGGACAGGCGGCTGGCTACACCTTC
TRBD1,many,TRBV5-1,TRBJ1-5,14,CASSVGTGSQPQHF,TGCGCCAGCAGCGTCGGGACAGGTAGTCAGCCCCAGCATTTT
.,few,TRBV7-8,TRBJ1-5,15,CASSSLGGANQPQHF,TGTGCCAGCAGCTCACTGGGAGGCGCAAATCAGCCCCAGCATTTT
.,many,TRBV28,TRBJ1-1,16,CASSLIGQEGSTEAFF,TGTGCCAGCAGTTTAATAGGGCAAGAGGGAAGCACTGAAGCTTTCTTT